This note documents a single T cell receptor (beta chain) sequence. In the original processing: Nucleated cell number was recorded as an estimate derived from reference gene primer amplification. Sequencing used immunoSEQ multiplex PCR; TCRdb keeps in-frame clones, though not all of them. Clone size and the V and J calls come from that table; the DNA yielded D and trimming. This table has about 170,000 clones, approximately 85% appearing once. This sample is part of a study of blood T cell repertoires in COVID-19. About the study: Donors in the United States, Italy and Spain gave samples during acute or convalescent COVID-19. In each case, the material was cDNA or gDNA derived from T cells, B-cell-depleted T cells, or PBMCs.

The germline CDR1 and CDR2 sequences are SGDLS and YYNGEE. V gave up 1 base and J gave up 8 bases, with 22 bases separating them. The CDR3 runs to 17 residues. Sequenced: peripheral blood. The sequence was obtained from a man between 40 and 49 years old who had recovered from COVID-19. V is TRBV9 and J is TRBJ1-3; D gene ambiguous. CDR3 region: CASSVSFNPDGQDTIYF. CDR3 DNA sequence: TGTGCCAGCAGCGTATCATTTAATCCAGATGGTCAGGACACCATATATTTT.